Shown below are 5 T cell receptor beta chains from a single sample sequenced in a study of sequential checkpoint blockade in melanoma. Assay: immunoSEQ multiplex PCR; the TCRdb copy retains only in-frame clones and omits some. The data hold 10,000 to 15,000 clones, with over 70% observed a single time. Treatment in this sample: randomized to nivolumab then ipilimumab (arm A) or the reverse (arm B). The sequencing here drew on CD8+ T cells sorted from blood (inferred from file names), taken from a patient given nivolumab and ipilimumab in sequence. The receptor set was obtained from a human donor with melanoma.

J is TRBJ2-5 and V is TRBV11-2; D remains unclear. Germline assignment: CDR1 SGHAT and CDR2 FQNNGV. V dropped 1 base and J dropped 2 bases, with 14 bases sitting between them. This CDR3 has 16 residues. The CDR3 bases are TGTGCCAGCAGCTTAGGGAACAGACCGAATCAAGAGACCCAGTACTTC. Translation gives CASSLGNRPNQETQYF. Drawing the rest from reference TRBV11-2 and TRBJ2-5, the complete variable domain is EAGVAQSPRYKIIEKRQSVAFWCNPISGHATLYWYQQILGQGPKLLIQFQNNGVVDDSQLPKDRFSAERLKGVDSTLKIQPAKLEDSAVYLCASSLGNRPNQETQYFGPGTRLLVL.

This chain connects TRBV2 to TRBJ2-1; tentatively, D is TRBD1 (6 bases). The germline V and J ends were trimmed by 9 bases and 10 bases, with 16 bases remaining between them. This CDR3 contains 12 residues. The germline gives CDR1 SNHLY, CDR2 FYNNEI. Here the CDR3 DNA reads TGTGCCAGGAGGACAGAAGGACGGGAGCAGTTCTTC. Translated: CARRTEGREQFF.

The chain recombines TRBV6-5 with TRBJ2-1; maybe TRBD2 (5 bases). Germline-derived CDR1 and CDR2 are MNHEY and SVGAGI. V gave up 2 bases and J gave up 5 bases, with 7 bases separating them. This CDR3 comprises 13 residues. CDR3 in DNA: TGTGCCAGCAGTTACCGGACTCACAATGAGCAGTTCTTC. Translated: CASSYRTHNEQFF.

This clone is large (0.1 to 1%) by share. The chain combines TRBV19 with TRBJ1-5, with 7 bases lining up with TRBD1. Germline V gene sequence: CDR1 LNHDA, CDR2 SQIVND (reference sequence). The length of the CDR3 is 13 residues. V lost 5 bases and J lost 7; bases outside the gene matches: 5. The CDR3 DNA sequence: TGTGCCAGTAGTCCCGACAGGGTCCAGCCCCAGCATTTT. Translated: CASSPDRVQPQHF.

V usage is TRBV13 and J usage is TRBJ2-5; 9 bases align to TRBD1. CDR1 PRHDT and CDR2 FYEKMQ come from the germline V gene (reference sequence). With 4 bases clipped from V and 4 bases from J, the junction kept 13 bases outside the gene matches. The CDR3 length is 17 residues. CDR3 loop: CASSWSTGGLRRETQYF. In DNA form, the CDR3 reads TGTGCCAGCAGCTGGTCGACAGGGGGATTGAGGCGAGAGACCCAGTACTTC.